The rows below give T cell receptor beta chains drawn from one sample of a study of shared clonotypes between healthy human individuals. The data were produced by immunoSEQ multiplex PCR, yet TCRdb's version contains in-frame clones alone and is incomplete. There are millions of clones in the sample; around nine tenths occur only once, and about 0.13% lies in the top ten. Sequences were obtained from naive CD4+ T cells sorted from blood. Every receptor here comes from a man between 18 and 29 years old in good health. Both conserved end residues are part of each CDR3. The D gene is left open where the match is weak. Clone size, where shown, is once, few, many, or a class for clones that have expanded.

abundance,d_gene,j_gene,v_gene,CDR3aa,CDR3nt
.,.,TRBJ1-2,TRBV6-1,CASSELDKVYAYTF,TGTGCCAGCAGTGAATTGGACAAAGTGTATGCCTACACCTTC
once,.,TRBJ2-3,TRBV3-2,CASSSQYF,TGTGCCAGCAGCTCGCAGTATTTT
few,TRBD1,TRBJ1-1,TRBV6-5,CASSYTKGAQVTEAFF,TGTGCCAGCAGTTACACTAAGGGGGCGCAGGTCACTGAAGCTTTCTTT
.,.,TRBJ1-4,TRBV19,CASSTSRANEKLFF,TGTGCCAGTAGTACCAGTAGGGCTAATGAAAAACTGTTTTTT
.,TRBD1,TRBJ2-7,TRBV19,CASSARTGPSWEQYF,TGTGCCAGTAGTGCGCGGACAGGCCCCTCCTGGGAGCAGTACTTC
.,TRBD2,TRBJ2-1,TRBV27,CASSLSGLAGGRSYNEQFF,TGTGCCAGCAGTTTATCCGGACTAGCGGGGGGGCGGTCCTACAATGAGCAGTTCTTC
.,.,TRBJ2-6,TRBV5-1,CASSLLRAGANVLTF,TGCGCCAGCAGCTTGCTGAGGGCTGGGGCCAACGTCCTGACTTTC
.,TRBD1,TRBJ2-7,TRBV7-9,CASGKGAGDRTYEQYF,TGTGCCAGCGGAAAGGGGGCGGGTGATAGGACCTACGAGCAGTACTTC
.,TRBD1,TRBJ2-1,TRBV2,CASSRRDSKFF,TGTGCCAGCAGTCGCCGGGACAGCAAGTTCTTC
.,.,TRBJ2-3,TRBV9,CASSVAARATDTQYF,TGTGCCAGCAGCGTAGCTGCAAGGGCTACAGATACGCAGTATTTT
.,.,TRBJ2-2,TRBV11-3,CASGTNTGELFF,TGTGCCAGTGGGACGAACACCGGGGAGCTGTTTTTT
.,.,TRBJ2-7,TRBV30,CAWSVLWGGEQYF,TGTGCCTGGAGTGTACTGTGGGGCGGCGAGCAGTACTTC
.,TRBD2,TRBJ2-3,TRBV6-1,CASIGTSGSPDTQYF,TGTGCCAGCATAGGGACTAGCGGGAGCCCAGATACGCAGTATTTT
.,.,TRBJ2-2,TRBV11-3,CASSLEYTGELFF,TGTGCCAGCAGCTTAGAATACACCGGGGAGCTGTTTTTT
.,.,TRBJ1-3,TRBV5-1,CASSLRGTGSGNTIYF,TGCGCCAGCAGCTTAAGGGGAACAGGGTCTGGAAACACCATATATTTT
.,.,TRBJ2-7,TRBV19,CASRDQGRKSYEQYF,TGTGCCAGTAGGGATCAGGGGAGGAAATCCTACGAGCAGTACTTC
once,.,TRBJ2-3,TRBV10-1,CASSPTRADTQYF,TGCGCCAGCAGTCCTACTAGGGCAGATACGCAGTATTTT
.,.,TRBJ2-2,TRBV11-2,CASSPRQGRPNTGELFF,TGTGCCAGCAGCCCACGGCAGGGGAGGCCCAACACCGGGGAGCTGTTTTTT
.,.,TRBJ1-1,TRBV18,CASSPGQQTSTFTEAFF,TGTGCCAGCTCACCAGGACAGCAAACTTCTACCTTCACTGAAGCTTTCTTT
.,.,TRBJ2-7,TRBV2,CASRARGGSYEQYF,TGTGCCAGCAGGGCCAGGGGTGGGTCCTACGAGCAGTACTTC
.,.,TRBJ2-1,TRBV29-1,CSVERPNEQFF,TGCAGCGTTGAACGGCCGAATGAGCAGTTCTTC
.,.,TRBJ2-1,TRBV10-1,CASSDQPEVEQFF,TGCGCCAGCAGTGATCAACCAGAGGTTGAGCAGTTCTTC
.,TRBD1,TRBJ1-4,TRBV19,CASSPGQALGDEKLFF,TGTGCCAGTAGCCCGGGACAGGCCCTGGGGGATGAAAAACTGTTTTTT
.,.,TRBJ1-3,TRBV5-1,CASSSDGSSGNTIYF,TGCGCCAGCAGCTCGGACGGGAGCTCTGGAAACACCATATATTTT
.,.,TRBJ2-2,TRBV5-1,CASSPRTVNTGELFF,TGCGCCAGCAGCCCCCGGACAGTAAACACCGGGGAGCTGTTTTTT
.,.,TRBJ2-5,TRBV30,CAWTIQGGETQYF,TGTGCCTGGACAATACAGGGAGGAGAGACCCAGTACTTC
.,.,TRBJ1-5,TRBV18,CASSLNLRTSPTDSNQPQHF,TGTGCCAGCTCACTCAACCTCCGGACATCCCCTACCGATAGCAATCAGCCCCAGCATTTT